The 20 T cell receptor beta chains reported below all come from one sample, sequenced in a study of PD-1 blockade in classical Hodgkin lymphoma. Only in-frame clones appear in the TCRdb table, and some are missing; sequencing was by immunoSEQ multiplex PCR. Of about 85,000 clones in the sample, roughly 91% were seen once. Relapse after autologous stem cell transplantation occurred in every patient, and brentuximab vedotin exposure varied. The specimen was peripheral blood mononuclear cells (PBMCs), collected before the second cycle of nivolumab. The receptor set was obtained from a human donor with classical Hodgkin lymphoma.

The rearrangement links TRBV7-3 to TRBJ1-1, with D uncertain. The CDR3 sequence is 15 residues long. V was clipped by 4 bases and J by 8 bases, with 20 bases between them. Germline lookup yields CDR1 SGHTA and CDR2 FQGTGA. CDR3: CASSSQASGSQEAFF. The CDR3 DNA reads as TGTGCCAGCAGCTCCCAAGCCTCGGGATCTCAGGAAGCTTTCTTT.

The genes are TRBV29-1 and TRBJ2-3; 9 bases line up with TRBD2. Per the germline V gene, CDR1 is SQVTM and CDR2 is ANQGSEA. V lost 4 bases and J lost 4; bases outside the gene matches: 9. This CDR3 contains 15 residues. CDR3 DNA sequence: TGCAGCGTTGCTCCCGCGGGAGGGCCGTCAGATACGCAGTATTTT. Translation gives CSVAPAGGPSDTQYF.

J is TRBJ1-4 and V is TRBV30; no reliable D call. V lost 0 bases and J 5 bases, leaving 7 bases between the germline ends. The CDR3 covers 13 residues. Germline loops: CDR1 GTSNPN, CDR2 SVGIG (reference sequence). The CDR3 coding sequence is TGTGCCTGGAGTGTAGAACCGAATGAAAAACTGTTTTTT. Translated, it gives CAWSVEPNEKLFF.

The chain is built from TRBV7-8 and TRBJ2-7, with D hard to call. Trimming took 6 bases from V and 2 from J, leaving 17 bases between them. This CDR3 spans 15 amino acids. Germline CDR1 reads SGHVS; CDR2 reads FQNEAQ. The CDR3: CASREHWPNTYEQYF. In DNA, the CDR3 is TGTGCCAGCAGGGAACACTGGCCGAATACCTACGAGCAGTACTTC. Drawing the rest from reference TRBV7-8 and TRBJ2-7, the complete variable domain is GAGVSQSPRYKVAKRGQDVALRCDPISGHVSLFWYQQALGQGPEFLTYFQNEAQLDKSGLPSDRFFAERPEGSVSTLKIQRTQQEDSAVYLCASREHWPNTYEQYFGPGTRLTVT.

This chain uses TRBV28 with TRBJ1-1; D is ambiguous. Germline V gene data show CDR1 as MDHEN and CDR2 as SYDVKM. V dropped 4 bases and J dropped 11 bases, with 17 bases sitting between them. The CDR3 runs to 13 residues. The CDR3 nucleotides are TGTGCCAGCAGTTATTCTGGCAGCAGGAGGGCTTTCTTT. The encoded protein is CASSYSGSRRAFF.

The chain's CDR3 is CASRDRRTTTLNTGELFF. The CDR3 DNA reads TGTGCCAGCAGAGACAGGCGGACAACCACTTTGAACACCGGGGAGCTGTTTTTT. The chain is built from TRBV2 and TRBJ2-2, with D perhaps TRBD1 (6 bases). Germline CDR1 SNHLY, CDR2 FYNNEI. Trimming took off 6 bases at V and 1 base at J, with 21 bases between the two ends. The CDR3 runs to 18 residues.

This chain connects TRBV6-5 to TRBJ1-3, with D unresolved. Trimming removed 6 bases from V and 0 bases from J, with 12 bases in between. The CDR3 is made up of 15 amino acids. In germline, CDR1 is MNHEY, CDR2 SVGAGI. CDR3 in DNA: TGTGCCAGCAGAGACCAGATAATCTCTGGAAACACCATATATTTT. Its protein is CASRDQIISGNTIYF.

The CDR3 sequence is CASSYDWQETQYF. The CDR3 DNA reads TGTGCCAGCAGCTACGACTGGCAAGAGACCCAGTACTTC. This rearrangement joins TRBV5-4 to TRBJ2-5, with unresolved D. Germline V lookup: CDR1 SGHNT, CDR2 YYREEE (reference sequence). The CDR3 spans 13 residues. Between the trimmed V and J ends, which lost 3 bases and 2 bases, there was a span of 8 bases.

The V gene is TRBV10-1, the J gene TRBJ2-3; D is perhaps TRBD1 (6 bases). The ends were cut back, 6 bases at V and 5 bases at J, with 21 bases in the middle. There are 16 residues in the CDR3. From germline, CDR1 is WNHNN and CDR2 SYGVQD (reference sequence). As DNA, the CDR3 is TGCGCCAGCAGCGAACGGGCGGTCCGAGGGGGAGATACGCAGTATTTT. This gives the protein CASSERAVRGGDTQYF.

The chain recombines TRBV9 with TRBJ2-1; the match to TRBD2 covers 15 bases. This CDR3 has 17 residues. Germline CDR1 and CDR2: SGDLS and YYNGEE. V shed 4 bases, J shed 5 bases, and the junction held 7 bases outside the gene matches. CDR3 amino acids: CASSPRTSGRENNEQFF. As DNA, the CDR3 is TGTGCCAGCAGCCCGCGGACTAGCGGGAGGGAGAACAATGAGCAGTTCTTC.

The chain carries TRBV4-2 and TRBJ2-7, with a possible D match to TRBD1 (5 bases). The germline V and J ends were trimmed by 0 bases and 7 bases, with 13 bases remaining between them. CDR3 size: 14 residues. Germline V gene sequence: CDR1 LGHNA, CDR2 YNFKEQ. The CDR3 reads CASSQEVRVREQYF. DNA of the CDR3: TGTGCCAGCAGCCAAGAGGTCAGGGTAAGAGAGCAGTACTTC.

CDR3 DNA: TGTGCCAGCAGCACCCGACTAGACCAAGAGACCCAGTACTTC. Its translation is CASSTRLDQETQYF. J is TRBJ2-5 and V is TRBV27; possibly TRBD2 for D (6 bases). Trimming removed 6 bases from V and 0 bases from J, with 11 bases in between. The germline V gene encodes CDR1 MNHEY and CDR2 SMNVEV (reference sequence). The CDR3 is 14 amino acids.

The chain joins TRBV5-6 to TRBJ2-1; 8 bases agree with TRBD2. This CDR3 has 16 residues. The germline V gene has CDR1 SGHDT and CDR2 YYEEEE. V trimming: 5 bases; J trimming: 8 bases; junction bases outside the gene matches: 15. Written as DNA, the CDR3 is TGTGCCAGCAGTCGCATAGCGGGGCAGATCAAGGATGAGCAGTTCTTC. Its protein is CASSRIAGQIKDEQFF.

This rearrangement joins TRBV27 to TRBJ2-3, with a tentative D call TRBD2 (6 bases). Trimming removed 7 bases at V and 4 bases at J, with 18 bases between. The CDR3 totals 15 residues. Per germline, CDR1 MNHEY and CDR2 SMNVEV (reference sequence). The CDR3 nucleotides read TGTGCCAGCATTTCCCGGGGAGGTCGGGCAGATACGCAGTATTTT. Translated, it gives CASISRGGRADTQYF.

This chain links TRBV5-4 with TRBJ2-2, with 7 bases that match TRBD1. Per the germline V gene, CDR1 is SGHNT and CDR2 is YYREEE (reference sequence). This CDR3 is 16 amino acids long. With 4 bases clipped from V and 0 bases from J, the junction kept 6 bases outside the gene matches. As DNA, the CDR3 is TGTGCCAGCAGCCTAAAGACAGGGCCGAACACCGGGGAGCTGTTTTTT. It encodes CASSLKTGPNTGELFF.

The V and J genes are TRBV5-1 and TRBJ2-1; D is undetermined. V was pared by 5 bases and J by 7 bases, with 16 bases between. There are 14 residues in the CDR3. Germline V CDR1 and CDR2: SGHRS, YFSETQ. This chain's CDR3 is CASSSGDSLNEQFF. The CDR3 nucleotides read TGCGCCAGCAGTTCCGGAGATTCATTAAATGAGCAGTTCTTC.

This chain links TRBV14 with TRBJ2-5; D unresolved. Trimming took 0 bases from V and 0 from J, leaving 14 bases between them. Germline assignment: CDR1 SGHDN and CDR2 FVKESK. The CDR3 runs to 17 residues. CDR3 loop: CASSQEWPPPYQETQYF. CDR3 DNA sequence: TGTGCCAGCAGCCAAGAATGGCCGCCCCCCTACCAAGAGACCCAGTACTTC.

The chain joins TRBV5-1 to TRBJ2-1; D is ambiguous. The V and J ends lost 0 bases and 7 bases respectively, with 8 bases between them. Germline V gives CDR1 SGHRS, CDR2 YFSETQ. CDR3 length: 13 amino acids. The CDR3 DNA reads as TGCGCCAGCAGCTTGGTAGAGAGGAATGAGCAGTTCTTC. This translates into CASSLVERNEQFF.

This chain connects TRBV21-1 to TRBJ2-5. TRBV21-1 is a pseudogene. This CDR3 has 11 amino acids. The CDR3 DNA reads TGTGCCAGCATGGATAGTGAGACCCAGTACTTC. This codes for CASMDSETQYF.

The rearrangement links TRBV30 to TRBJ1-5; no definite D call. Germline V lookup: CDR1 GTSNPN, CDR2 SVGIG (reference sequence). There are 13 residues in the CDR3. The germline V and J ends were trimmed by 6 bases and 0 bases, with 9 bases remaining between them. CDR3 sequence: CACSDHSNQPQHF. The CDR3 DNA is TGTGCCTGTTCCGATCATAGCAATCAGCCCCAGCATTTT.